This entry lists 21 T cell receptor beta chains sequenced from one sample in a study of brain T cells in children with intractable seizures. Clones were sequenced by immunoSEQ multiplex PCR, and TCRdb holds only the in-frame ones, with some missing. This table holds 300,000 to 400,000 clones, over 90% found once. The time point: blood from clinic visit 5 months post-surgery; TSC patient then seizure free. Sequenced here: peripheral blood, sampled less than 6 months after surgery. The source of these receptors is a boy younger than two with tuberous sclerosis and intractable seizures.

The chain uses TRBV28 and TRBJ2-7; D remains ambiguous. This CDR3 spans 14 amino acids. Trimming shortened V by 2 bases and J by 0 bases, and 8 bases separated the two germline ends. Germline assignment: CDR1 MDHEN and CDR2 SYDVKM. As DNA, the CDR3 is TGTGCCAGCAGTTTAGTCAGATTCTCCTACGAGCAGTACTTC. It is translated as CASSLVRFSYEQYF.

CDR3 nucleotide sequence: TGTGCCAGCAGCTTGGGAGGCAGGGGGGAAGAGACCCAGTACTTC. This translates into CASSLGGRGEETQYF. The chain combines TRBV5-8 with TRBJ2-5; D is perhaps TRBD1 (7 bases). CDR3 size: 15 residues. The germline CDR1 and CDR2 sequences are SGHTS and YDEGEE. Trimming removed 0 bases at V and 3 bases at J, with 12 bases between.

The chain joins TRBV4-2 to TRBJ2-5, with 8 bases identical to TRBD2. Germline assignment: CDR1 LGHNA and CDR2 YNFKEQ. J gave up 0 bases and V 0 bases, and 6 bases lay outside the gene matches. The CDR3 totals 17 residues. The CDR3: CASSQEGARGDQETQYF. The CDR3 region has the DNA TGTGCCAGCAGCCAAGAGGGAGCGCGGGGGGACCAAGAGACCCAGTACTTC.

This chain uses TRBV7-5 with TRBJ1-5. TRBV7-5 is deemed a pseudogene. The CDR3 has 13 amino acids. The CDR3 here is CARSSGLYQPQHF. CDR3 in DNA: TGTGCCAGAAGCTCTGGACTTTATCAGCCCCAGCATTTT.

This chain uses TRBV5-6 with TRBJ1-2; no reliable D call. Per the germline V gene, CDR1 is SGHDT and CDR2 is YYEEEE. The CDR3 sequence is 13 residues long. Trimming took 0 bases from V and 7 from J, leaving 10 bases between them. The CDR3 nucleotides are TGTGCCAGCAGCTTGGGAAGAGTCCGTGGCTACACCTTC. This translates into CASSLGRVRGYTF.

The chain is built from TRBV6-5 and TRBJ2-1; TRBD2 is a possible D gene (6 bases). Germline loops: CDR1 MNHEY, CDR2 SVGAGI. The germline V and J ends were trimmed by 2 bases and 1 base, with 12 bases remaining between them. The CDR3 runs 16 residues. CDR3 coding DNA: TGTGCCAGCAGTTACGCCGGCAGCGGGTCCTACAATGAGCAGTTCTTC. It yields the protein CASSYAGSGSYNEQFF.

This chain joins TRBV7-9 and TRBJ2-7; D is undetermined. Per germline, CDR1 SEHNR and CDR2 FQNEAQ (reference sequence). Trimming cost V 1 base and J 3 bases, with 7 bases left between them. The CDR3 is 13 residues long. CDR3 loop: CASSLVGNYEQYF. The CDR3, as DNA: TGTGCCAGCAGCTTAGTGGGCAACTACGAGCAGTACTTC.

The rearrangement uses TRBV27 and TRBJ2-7, with TRBD1 matching over 7 bases. Germline CDR1 is MNHEY and CDR2 is SMNVEV (reference sequence). J lost 4 bases, V lost 4 bases, and 7 bases had no gene match. The CDR3 extends over 14 amino acids. CDR3 nucleotide sequence: TGTGCCAGCAGTTCTTACAGGGGTGGTTACGAGCAGTACTTC. This encodes CASSSYRGGYEQYF.

The chain has TRBV7-2 and TRBJ2-3, with 7 bases matching TRBD1. Per germline, CDR1 SGHTA and CDR2 FQGNSA. The trim removed 4 bases at V and 4 bases at J, leaving 2 bases unmatched. The CDR3 has 13 amino acids. The CDR3 spells CASSWDRSDTQYF. In DNA form, the CDR3 reads TGTGCCAGCAGCTGGGACAGATCAGATACGCAGTATTTT.

J is TRBJ1-1 and V is TRBV5-1; TRBD1 agrees at 9 bases. The CDR3 covers 13 residues. After removal of 3 bases from V and 4 bases from J, the junction contained 1 base not matched to a gene. The germline gives CDR1 SGHRS, CDR2 YFSETQ. DNA of the CDR3: TGCGCCAGCAGCTCGACAGGGGGCACTGAAGCTTTCTTT. This translates into CASSSTGGTEAFF.

The chain carries TRBV27 and TRBJ2-7, with D perhaps matching TRBD1 or TRBD2 (5 bases each). CDR3 size: 12 residues. CDR1 and CDR2 from the germline V gene are MNHEY and SMNVEV (reference sequence). The V end was cut by 8 bases, the J end by 5 bases, with 13 bases between. CDR3 protein: CASGGFGNEQYF. As DNA, the CDR3 is TGTGCCAGCGGGGGTTTCGGGAACGAGCAGTACTTC.

The J gene is TRBJ2-7, the V gene TRBV10-3; TRBD1 might be the D (7 bases). V dropped 6 bases and J dropped 5 bases, with 11 bases sitting between them. The CDR3 totals 12 residues. Germline V gives CDR1 ENHRY, CDR2 SYGVKD. The CDR3 loop reads CAIRRDSNEQYF. CDR3 bases: TGTGCCATCAGGCGGGACAGCAACGAGCAGTACTTC.

The rearrangement links TRBV7-2 to TRBJ1-2; 7 bases map to TRBD1. Germline trimming cut 5 bases from V and 4 bases from J; bases unmatched to any gene: 10. This CDR3 has 15 amino acids. CDR1 is SGHTA and CDR2 is FQGNSA in the germline V gene. The CDR3 region has the DNA TGTGCCAGCAGCCCGGGGGACAGACAGCTCTATGGCTACACCTTC. Translated, it gives CASSPGDRQLYGYTF. The variable domain in full, completed from reference TRBV7-2 and TRBJ1-2, reads GAGVSQSPSNKVTEKGKDVELRCDPISGHTALYWYRQSLGQGLEFLIYFQGNSAPDKSGLPSDRFSAERTGGSVSTLTIQRTQQEDSAVYLCASSPGDRQLYGYTFGSGTRLTVV.

This CDR3 reads CASSVAPGELFF. In DNA form, the CDR3 reads TGTGCCAGCAGCGTAGCCCCCGGGGAGCTGTTTTTT. The V gene is TRBV5-6, the J gene TRBJ2-2; D remains unclear. The CDR3 runs 12 residues. The V end was cut by 4 bases, the J end by 6 bases, with 7 bases between. CDR1 and CDR2 from the germline V gene are SGHDT and YYEEEE.

The chain links TRBV6-5 to TRBJ2-7, with D perhaps matching TRBD2 (6 bases). V lost 0 bases and J lost 0, with 12 bases in between. The CDR3 loop spans 16 amino acids. In germline, CDR1 is MNHEY, CDR2 SVGAGI. The CDR3 region is CASSYSVTGVSYEQYF. The CDR3 nucleotides are TGTGCCAGCAGTTACTCCGTTACGGGGGTCTCCTACGAGCAGTACTTC.

Remarks on this clone: Sequence at one end of the junction differs from germline and may be a read error. The rearrangement links TRBV6-5 to TRBJ1-4, with D uncertain. The CDR3 length is 14 residues. Germline loops: CDR1 MNHEY, CDR2 SVGAGI. This CDR3 reads CASTAGKLLPEKVF. Written as DNA, the CDR3 is TGTGCCAGCACTGCCGGTAAATTACTTCCTGAGAAGGTTTTT.

This chain joins TRBV12-3 or TRBV12-4 and TRBJ2-2; D possibly matches TRBD1 or TRBD2 (5 bases each). V gave up 5 bases and J gave up 4 bases, with 8 bases separating them. The CDR3 length is 13 residues. For the CDR3, the DNA is TGTGCCAGCAGTCCGGGGCTCACCGGGGAGCTGTTTTTT. It yields the protein CASSPGLTGELFF.

The chain couples TRBV9 to TRBJ1-2, with TRBD1 matching over 9 bases. V gave up 2 bases and J gave up 5 bases; unmatched junction bases: 13. The CDR3 is 17 residues long. The germline V gene has CDR1 SGDLS and CDR2 YYNGEE. The CDR3 DNA reads TGTGCCAGCAGCGTCGGGACAGGGCATAGAGAAGAATATGGCTACACCTTC. Protein product: CASSVGTGHREEYGYTF.

The rearrangement links TRBV28 to TRBJ1-1, with TRBD1 identical over 7 bases. From germline, CDR1 is MDHEN and CDR2 SYDVKM. V lost 7 bases to trimming and J lost 4 bases; unmatched junction nucleotides: 6. The CDR3 totals 13 residues. CDR3 loop: CASTDRVGTEAFF. The CDR3 nucleotides read TGTGCCAGCACTGACAGGGTCGGCACTGAAGCTTTCTTT.

CDR3 sequence: CASSLADLGVYEQYF. In DNA, the CDR3 is TGTGCCAGCAGCTTAGCGGATCTAGGAGTCTACGAGCAGTACTTC. This chain joins TRBV7-2 and TRBJ2-7; D unresolved. Germline V gene lookup returns CDR1 SGHTA and CDR2 FQGNSA. The CDR3 runs 15 residues. The germline V and J ends were trimmed by 0 bases and 3 bases, with 12 bases remaining between them.

The V and J genes are TRBV15 and TRBJ1-1; D not certain. CDR1 is LNHNV and CDR2 is YYDKDF in the germline V gene (reference sequence). Between the trimmed V and J ends, which lost 0 bases and 1 base, there was a span of 18 bases. This CDR3 spans 18 amino acids. This CDR3 is CATSRDRFQAAENTEAFF. In DNA form, the CDR3 reads TGTGCCACCAGCAGAGATCGCTTCCAGGCCGCGGAGAACACTGAAGCTTTCTTT.